What follows are 15 T cell receptor beta chains derived from one specimen sequenced in a study of spatial heterogeneity in lung cancer. TCRdb re-analysed the 5' RACE reads in MiXCR, keeping a single row per CDR3 protein. The data hold about 46,000 distinct CDR3 sequences, with over 9.5% observed a single time. Described time point: blood at routine non-recurrence follow-up after resection. The sequences come from PBMCs, collected at follow-up. These TCRs come from a male donor with early-stage non-small cell lung cancer.

The chain is built from TRBV3-1 and TRBJ2-7, with TRBD1 matching 8 bases. Germline values: CDR1 LGHDT, CDR2 YNNKEL (reference sequence). This CDR3 is built from 14 residues. V lost 4 bases to trimming and J lost 4 bases; unmatched junction nucleotides: 6. The CDR3 region is CASSPPGGIYEQYF. CDR3 DNA: TGTGCCAGCAGCCCACCAGGGGGCATTTACGAGCAGTACTTC.

The chain has TRBV29-1 and TRBJ1-2, with D perhaps matching TRBD1 (5 bases). Per the germline V gene, CDR1 is SQVTM and CDR2 is ANQGSEA. This CDR3 has 11 residues. Trimming removed 5 bases at V and 8 bases at J, with 12 bases between. CDR3 nucleotide sequence: TGCAGCGTTTTGGGGGAGCGGGGCTACACCTTC. Its translation: CSVLGERGYTF. The full variable domain, completed using reference TRBV29-1 and TRBJ1-2, is SAVISQKPSRDICQRGTSLTIQCQVDSQVTMMFWYRQQPGQSLTLIATANQGSEATYESGFVIDKFPISRPNLTFSTLTVSNMSPEDSSIYLCSVLGERGYTFGSGTRLTVV.

This rearrangement joins TRBV20-1 to TRBJ2-2; maybe TRBD2 (6 bases). The length of the CDR3 is 15 residues. The V and J ends lost 1 base and 7 bases respectively, with 16 bases between them. Germline-derived CDR1 and CDR2 are DFQATT and SNEGSKA (reference sequence). CDR3 region: CSARAGQEGGGELFF. The CDR3 region has the DNA TGCAGTGCTAGAGCGGGTCAGGAGGGAGGCGGGGAGCTGTTTTTT.

This clonotype was seen more than once but under ten times. V usage is TRBV7-8 and J usage is TRBJ1-1; D gene ambiguous. Germline V CDR1 and CDR2: SGHVS, FQNEAQ. The CDR3 spans 13 residues. The V end was cut by 5 bases, the J end by 0 bases, with 7 bases between. The CDR3, as DNA: TGTGCCAGCAGCCCGAGAATGAACACTGAAGCTTTCTTT. Amino acids: CASSPRMNTEAFF.

This clonotype was picked up many times. J is TRBJ2-3 and V is TRBV29-1, with 9 nucleotides matching TRBD2. The CDR3 runs 13 residues. The V segment lost 6 bases and the J segment 3 bases; nucleotides outside the gene matches: 4. Looked up from germline, CDR1 is SQVTM and CDR2 is ANQGSEA. In DNA, the CDR3 is TGCAGCGTCACCGGACTAGCGACAGATACGCAGTATTTT. This gives the protein CSVTGLATDTQYF.

This clonotype came up many times. V is TRBV20-1 and J is TRBJ1-5; 7 bases map to TRBD1. Per germline, CDR1 DFQATT and CDR2 SNEGSKA (reference sequence). The ends lost 6 bases at V and 2 bases at J; junction bases unmatched: 7. The CDR3 extends over 14 amino acids. DNA of the CDR3: TGCAGTGCCAGGGGGGGGAATGGCAATCAGCCCCAGCATTTT. It translates to CSARGGNGNQPQHF.

This clonotype has at least ten counts. The chain carries TRBV5-4 and TRBJ2-7; the match to TRBD1 covers 7 bases. CDR3 size: 14 residues. Germline CDR1 reads SGHNT; CDR2 reads YYREEE (reference sequence). Trimming took 7 bases from V and 3 from J; bases not matched to a gene: 10. CDR3 loop: CASGKVGQSYEQYF. CDR3 sequence (DNA): TGTGCCAGCGGGAAAGTGGGACAGAGCTACGAGCAGTACTTC.

The V call is TRBV2, the J call TRBJ2-7; 10 nucleotides match TRBD2. The ends lost 8 bases at V and 7 bases at J; junction bases unmatched: 11. CDR1 is SNHLY, CDR2 FYNNEI, per germline. The CDR3 spans 14 residues. The CDR3 here is CASLTASGGREQYF. The CDR3 nucleotides read TGTGCCAGCTTGACGGCTAGCGGGGGCCGAGAGCAGTACTTC.

This clonotype was seen more than once but under ten times. The J gene is TRBJ2-5, the V gene TRBV11-3; 8 bases agree with TRBD1. With V trimmed by 5 bases and J by 2 bases, 7 bases remained unmatched. The germline V gene has CDR1 SGHNT and CDR2 YENEEA. CDR3 length: 15 residues. The CDR3 DNA reads as TGTGCCAGCAGCCTGCGGACAGGGCATCAAGAGACCCAGTACTTC. Translated, it gives CASSLRTGHQETQYF. Combining the CDR3 with reference TRBV11-3 and TRBJ2-5 gives the whole variable domain EAGVVQSPRYKIIEKKQPVAFWCNPISGHNTLYWYLQNLGQGPELLIRYENEEAVDDSQLPKDRFSAERLKGVDSTLKIQPAELGDSAVYLCASSLRTGHQETQYFGPGTRLLVL.

This clonotype was seen at least ten times. This chain uses TRBV30 with TRBJ1-6; D is possibly TRBD1 (6 bases). The germline V gene encodes CDR1 GTSNPN and CDR2 SVGIG (reference sequence). This CDR3 spans 16 amino acids. Trimming took 5 bases from V and 4 from J, leaving 18 bases between them. The CDR3 region is CAWFPAGAGYNSPLHF. The CDR3 bases are TGTGCCTGGTTTCCCGCGGGGGCTGGGTATAATTCACCCCTCCACTTT.

This chain's CDR3 is CSTSGGQETQYF. The CDR3 region has the DNA TGCAGCACATCAGGGGGCCAAGAGACCCAGTACTTC. The chain has TRBV29-1 and TRBJ2-5; 7 nucleotides line up with TRBD1. J was trimmed by 1 base and V by 8 bases; bases with no gene match: 4. Looked up from germline, CDR1 is SQVTM and CDR2 is ANQGSEA. This CDR3 is built from 12 residues.

The V call is TRBV12-3 or TRBV12-4, the J call TRBJ1-1; D is ambiguous. V dropped 6 bases and J dropped 10 bases, with 15 bases sitting between them. The CDR3 is 12 residues long. CDR3 coding DNA: TGTGCCAGCAGCCCCAGACGCGCGGGAGCTTTCTTT. Its translation is CASSPRRAGAFF.

In this sample, this clonotype turned up many times. The chain couples TRBV12-3 or TRBV12-4 to TRBJ1-1; D gene ambiguous. The CDR3 runs 12 residues. V was cut by 0 bases and J by 5 bases, with 4 bases left in between. CDR3 sequence reads: CASSLARTEAFF. As DNA, the CDR3 is TGTGCCAGCAGTTTAGCTCGGACTGAAGCTTTCTTT.

The chain carries TRBV5-8 and TRBJ2-5; 10 nucleotides agree with TRBD1. CDR1 is SGHTS, CDR2 YDEGEE, per germline. Losses at the gene ends were 3 bases for V and 0 bases for J; bases not matched to a gene: 2. The CDR3 extends over 15 amino acids. The CDR3 DNA reads as TGTGCCAGCAGCTCGGACAGGGGGTACCAAGAGACCCAGTACTTC. It encodes CASSSDRGYQETQYF.

This clonotype was seen a few times. The chain links TRBV4-3 to TRBJ2-7; no reliable D call. CDR3 size: 13 residues. V was cut by 0 bases and J by 10 bases, with 13 bases left in between. Germline assignment: CDR1 LGHNA and CDR2 YSLEER. CDR3: CASSQDERALQYF. The CDR3 DNA reads as TGCGCCAGCAGCCAAGATGAGAGAGCCCTTCAGTACTTC.